The 25 T cell receptor beta chains in this list originate from one sample, sequenced in a study of cytomegalovirus exposure and HLA in healthy donors. Use of 60 Vbeta and 13 Jbeta primers characterized the PCR. The assay was immunoSEQ multiplex PCR, and TCRdb's table has in-frame clones only and misses some. The profile covers roughly 120,000 clones, with approximately 80% appearing a single time and about 1.8% taken by the ten largest. Sequencing was done on a sample of PBMCs. These receptors were obtained from a man aged 40-50 years in good health and CMV-seronegative.

The chain combines TRBV5-4 with TRBJ2-7; 7 nucleotides line up with TRBD2. The junction had 18 bases not matched to a gene; V was cut back by 1 base and J by 5 bases. This CDR3 has 18 residues. Germline CDR1 and CDR2: SGHNT and YYREEE (reference sequence). The DNA for the CDR3 is TGTGCCAGCAGCTTGAATCGCGGGACTACAACGGGCAGCCACGAGCAGTACTTC. This translates into CASSLNRGTTTGSHEQYF. Full variable domain (rest looked up from reference TRBV5-4 and TRBJ2-7): ETGVTQSPTHLIKTRGQQVTLRCSSQSGHNTVSWYQQALGQGPQFIFQYYREEENGRGNFPPRFSGLQFPNYSSELNVNALELDDSALYLCASSLNRGTTTGSHEQYFGPGTRLTVT.

This chain uses TRBV2 with TRBJ2-1; 11 bases match TRBD2. From germline, CDR1 is SNHLY and CDR2 FYNNEI. This CDR3 contains 16 residues. Germline trimming cut 2 bases from V and 4 bases from J; bases unmatched to any gene: 4. The CDR3 reads CASSELGTSGYNEQFF. DNA of the CDR3: TGTGCCAGCAGTGAACTGGGGACTAGCGGATACAATGAGCAGTTCTTC.

This clone was seen only a few times. The chain has TRBV4-3 and TRBJ1-3, with D maybe TRBD1 (5 bases). With 2 bases removed from V and 8 bases from J, the gap between germline ends came to 16 bases. The CDR3 is 15 residues long. Germline CDR1 and CDR2: LGHNA and YSLEER. The CDR3 nucleotides read TGCGCCAGCAGCCAAACGAGTGGGGCGGGGGACACCATATATTTT. It codes for CASSQTSGAGDTIYF.

V usage is TRBV7-9 and J usage is TRBJ2-2; D unclear. Deletions cut 1 base from V and 2 bases from J, with 8 bases between. This CDR3 region has 15 residues. Germline CDR1 and CDR2: SEHNR and FQNEAQ (reference sequence). CDR3 coding DNA: TGTGCCAGCAGCTTAGGAGTTTCTAACACCGGGGAGCTGTTTTTT. Encoded protein: CASSLGVSNTGELFF. The complete variable domain, with remaining parts taken from reference TRBV7-9 and TRBJ2-2, reads DTGVSQNPRHKITKRGQNVTFRCDPISEHNRLYWYRQTLGQGPEFLTYFQNEAQLEKSRLLSDRFSAERPKGSFSTLEIQRTEQGDSAMYLCASSLGVSNTGELFFGEGSRLTVL.

Turning to this clone: One junction end disagrees with the germline gene, perhaps due to a read error. The chain has TRBV27 and TRBJ2-1; TRBD2 matches 8 bases. The germline gives CDR1 MNHEY, CDR2 SMNVEV (reference sequence). The CDR3 totals 12 residues. The CDR3 DNA follows: TGCGAAAGCGGGAGTGTGTACAATGAGCAGTTCTTC. Amino acids: CESGSVYNEQFF.

The rearrangement uses TRBV30 and TRBJ1-5, with 7 bases that match TRBD1. Germline V lookup: CDR1 GTSNPN, CDR2 SVGIG (reference sequence). V lost 1 base and J lost 7; bases outside the gene matches: 4. This CDR3 comprises 13 residues. CDR3: CAWSGQGRQPQHF. The CDR3 DNA reads as TGTGCCTGGAGTGGACAGGGCAGGCAGCCCCAGCATTTT.

This clone was detected only once. The rearrangement links TRBV4-3 to TRBJ2-5; 12 bases agree with TRBD2. After removal of 2 bases from V and 1 base from J, the junction contained 8 bases not matched to a gene. From germline, CDR1 is LGHNA and CDR2 YSLEER. This CDR3 contains 18 residues. The CDR3 DNA reads as TGCGCCAGCAGCCAAAGGGTACTAGCGGGAGGACCCCAAGAGACCCAGTACTTC. Translated, it gives CASSQRVLAGGPQETQYF.

This clone has just a few counts. The J gene is TRBJ1-6, the V gene TRBV7-9, with no clear D. This CDR3 comprises 14 residues. The V and J ends lost 1 base and 9 bases respectively, with 10 bases between them. Germline CDR1 and CDR2: SEHNR and FQNEAQ (reference sequence). The CDR3 protein is CASSLGPGGSPLHF. The CDR3 coding sequence is TGTGCCAGCAGCTTAGGCCCCGGCGGTTCACCCCTCCACTTT. Complete variable domain (other parts from reference TRBV7-9 and TRBJ1-6): DTGVSQNPRHKITKRGQNVTFRCDPISEHNRLYWYRQTLGQGPEFLTYFQNEAQLEKSRLLSDRFSAERPKGSFSTLEIQRTEQGDSAMYLCASSLGPGGSPLHFGNGTRLTVT.

This clone has a single count. This sequence joins TRBV6-5 and TRBJ2-1; 13 bases match TRBD2. Looked up from germline, CDR1 is MNHEY and CDR2 is SVGAGI. The CDR3 consists of 16 residues. V was pared by 1 base and J by 8 bases, with 5 bases of the junction left unmatched. DNA for the CDR3: TGTGCCAGCAGTTACTTGGGACTAGCGGGGCCCGATGAGCAGTTCTTC. It specifies CASSYLGLAGPDEQFF.

V gene TRBV9 combines with J gene TRBJ1-2; D might be TRBD1 (5 bases). Germline assignment: CDR1 SGDLS and CDR2 YYNGEE. CDR3 length equals 11 residues. V was pared by 8 bases and J by 4 bases, with 9 bases between. In DNA form, the CDR3 reads TGTGCCAGTGGGGGGGGCTATGGCTACACCTTC. Translating it yields CASGGGYGYTF.

The chain couples TRBV7-8 to TRBJ2-1; 9 bases line up with TRBD1. V lost 5 bases and J lost 9; bases outside the gene matches: 14. Looked up from germline, CDR1 is SGHVS and CDR2 is FQNEAQ. This CDR3 is built from 16 residues. The CDR3 here is CASSQGPGQGGVEQFF. The DNA for the CDR3 is TGTGCCAGCAGCCAAGGGCCGGGACAGGGTGGGGTTGAGCAGTTCTTC.

This chain connects TRBV28 to TRBJ1-3; 8 bases are a match to TRBD1. The CDR3 runs 15 residues. Germline CDR1 is MDHEN and CDR2 is SYDVKM. With V trimmed by 4 bases and J by 4 bases, 6 bases remained unmatched. The CDR3 DNA follows: TGTGCCAGCAGTTCGACAGGGGTCAGAGGAAACACCATATATTTT. This encodes CASSSTGVRGNTIYF.

The chain links TRBV5-1 to TRBJ2-2, with D tentatively TRBD1 (5 bases). The CDR3 has 15 amino acids. In germline, CDR1 is SGHRS, CDR2 YFSETQ. V lost 0 bases, J lost 7 bases, and 13 bases lay in between. CDR3 amino acids: CASSLGKGTGGELFF. The CDR3 DNA sequence: TGCGCCAGCAGCTTGGGAAAGGGTACAGGCGGGGAGCTGTTTTTT.

The chain combines TRBV7-6 with TRBJ1-5; 9 bases align to TRBD1. The germline V gene has CDR1 SGHVS and CDR2 FNYEAQ. The CDR3 totals 19 residues. The V gene end was trimmed by 3 bases and the J gene end by 0 bases; junction bases not matched to a gene: 12. The CDR3 DNA reads TGTGCCAGCAGCTTCAAGACAGGGGGGGACGTGTTTAGCAATCAGCCCCAGCATTTT. Encoded protein: CASSFKTGGDVFSNQPQHF.

CDR3 protein: CASSLEVLQKKFF. CDR3 DNA: TGTGCCAGCAGCTTGGAAGTCCTTCAGAAGAAGTTCTTC. This chain joins TRBV5-6 and TRBJ2-1; no clear D gene. The CDR3 covers 13 residues. Trimming took off 0 bases at V and 14 bases at J, with 15 bases between the two ends. The germline gives CDR1 SGHDT, CDR2 YYEEEE.

The chain is built from TRBV7-2 and TRBJ2-1, with D maybe TRBD1 (6 bases). CDR1 and CDR2 (germline): SGHTA, FQGNSA. V dropped 6 bases and J dropped 9 bases, with 12 bases sitting between them. CDR3 length equals 12 residues. The CDR3 spells CASRQGRVEQFF. CDR3 in DNA: TGTGCCAGCAGGCAGGGGCGGGTTGAGCAGTTCTTC.

V usage is TRBV10-1 and J usage is TRBJ2-7; TRBD1 agrees at 9 bases. The germline V gene has CDR1 WNHNN and CDR2 SYGVQD (reference sequence). Trimming removed 6 bases from V and 7 bases from J; junction bases left unmatched: 7. The CDR3 covers 13 residues. DNA of the CDR3: TGCGCCAGCAGAGCCGGGACAGGGAGTGAGCAGTACTTC. Its protein product is CASRAGTGSEQYF.

The rearrangement links TRBV7-9 to TRBJ2-7, with 9 positions matching TRBD1. The V gene end was trimmed by 5 bases and the J gene end by 5 bases; junction bases not matched to a gene: 13. The CDR3 runs to 16 residues. CDR1 is SEHNR, CDR2 FQNEAQ, per germline (reference sequence). CDR3 in amino acids: CASSLLGTGSSHEQYF. For the CDR3, the DNA is TGTGCCAGCAGCCTACTCGGGACAGGGTCATCCCACGAGCAGTACTTC.

The chain has TRBV28 and TRBJ2-1, with D possibly TRBD1 on 6 matching bases. CDR3 size: 15 residues. V was cut by 8 bases and J by 0 bases, with 14 bases left in between. The germline V gene has CDR1 MDHEN and CDR2 SYDVKM. CDR3 amino acids: CASRDTYSSYNEQFF. The DNA for the CDR3 is TGTGCCAGCCGGGACACTTACAGCTCCTACAATGAGCAGTTCTTC. The full variable domain, its missing parts supplied by reference TRBV28 and TRBJ2-1, is DVKVTQSSRYLVKRTGEKVFLECVQDMDHENMFWYRQDPGLGLRLIYFSYDVKMKEKGDIPEGYSVSREKKERFSLILESASTNQTSMYLCASRDTYSSYNEQFFGPGTRLTVL.

The V gene is TRBV6-6, the J gene TRBJ1-2; weak D call: TRBD1 (5 bases). The CDR3 runs 13 residues. V lost 6 bases, J lost 4 bases, and 12 bases lay in between. CDR1 MNHNY and CDR2 SVGAGI come from the germline V gene (reference sequence). CDR3 residues: CASSPSGGYGYTF. CDR3 sequence (DNA): TGTGCCAGCAGCCCATCGGGGGGCTATGGCTACACCTTC.

This clone was counted a single time. CDR3 DNA: TGTGCCAGCAGCCGTGATGGACAGGGGCAAGAGACCCAGTACTTC. Protein: CASSRDGQGQETQYF. This sequence joins TRBV7-9 and TRBJ2-5; 9 nucleotides line up with TRBD1. The CDR3 consists of 15 residues. Trimming at V came to 5 bases and at J to 2 bases, leaving 6 bases not matched to a gene. Germline loops: CDR1 SEHNR, CDR2 FQNEAQ (reference sequence).

The chain recombines TRBV18 with TRBJ2-1, with 7 positions matching TRBD2. Per the germline V gene, CDR1 is KGHSH and CDR2 is LQKENI. This CDR3 region has 19 residues. With 1 base clipped from V and 2 bases from J, the junction kept 14 bases outside the gene matches. The CDR3 protein is CASSPLGAGVKSPYNEQFF. The DNA for the CDR3 is TGTGCCAGCTCACCACTAGGGGCGGGAGTTAAGAGTCCCTACAATGAGCAGTTCTTC.

This chain connects TRBV28 to TRBJ2-2; 8 bases line up with TRBD2. This CDR3 has 14 amino acids. CDR1 and CDR2 from the germline V gene are MDHEN and SYDVKM. Unmatched junction bases numbered 2, after V lost 2 bases and J lost 6 bases. The CDR3 loop reads CASSLVGGAGELFF. As DNA, the CDR3 is TGTGCCAGCAGTTTAGTCGGGGGGGCCGGGGAGCTGTTTTTT.

This clone appeared once. The chain couples TRBV28 to TRBJ2-3; 11 nucleotides match TRBD2. Unmatched junction bases numbered 10, after V lost 6 bases and J lost 5 bases. Germline V gene data show CDR1 as MDHEN and CDR2 as SYDVKM. The CDR3 is 16 amino acids. In DNA, the CDR3 is TGTGCCAGCAGCCGAACTAACCTAGCGGGAGGAGATACGCAGTATTTT. It codes for CASSRTNLAGGDTQYF.

The chain employs TRBV10-3 and TRBJ2-7, with 8 bases fitting TRBD2. J gave up 2 bases and V 4 bases, and 4 bases lay outside the gene matches. Looked up from germline, CDR1 is ENHRY and CDR2 is SYGVKD. The CDR3 consists of 14 residues. In DNA, the CDR3 is TGTGCCATCAGTGCGGGGGGGATGACCTACGAGCAGTACTTC. As protein: CAISAGGMTYEQYF.